A single sample is the source of the 18 T cell receptor beta chains below, sequenced in a study of Tregs in tolerant kidney transplant recipients. Some clones are missing from TCRdb's copy, which holds only in-frame ones; the method was immunoSEQ multiplex PCR. The sample data list roughly 48,000 clones. Here the sequenced sample was CD4+ T cells from blood, taken before the transplant. The receptors come from a human donor who received a combined kidney and bone marrow transplant.

As for this clone: The read halts 3 residues ahead of the CDR3 end, with the missing end drawn from the germline J gene. The chain is built from TRBV19 and TRBJ2-1; D not resolved. Trimming left V 5 bases short and J 1 base short, with 9 bases between. Looked up from germline, CDR1 is LNHDA and CDR2 is SQIVND (reference sequence). CDR3 length: 14 amino acids. CDR3 loop: CASSPRHSYNEQFF. The CDR3 DNA, read in part, is TGTGCCAGTAGTCCTCGACATTCCTACAATGAG.

Worth noting for this clone: From the germline J gene comes the end of the CDR3, since the read stops 3 residues before it. The sample has other DNA sequences that encode this CDR3 too. This chain joins TRBV30 and TRBJ2-3; no clear D. The length of the CDR3 is 11 residues. The germline V gene has CDR1 GTSNPN and CDR2 SVGIG (reference sequence). The V and J ends lost 0 bases and 5 bases respectively, with 3 bases between them. The part of the CDR3 DNA that was read is TGTGCCTGGAGTGTAGGAGATACG. Residues: CAWSVGDT. The CDR3, in full, reads CAWSVGDTQYF.

The CDR3 region is CASSLRGSGANVLTF. The covered CDR3 bases are TGCGCCAGCAGCTTGCGGGGTTCAGGGGCCAACGTC. The chain recombines TRBV5-1 with TRBJ2-6; maybe TRBD2 (5 bases). Coverage ceases 3 residues before the CDR3 finishes, and the germline J gene fills in the end. CDR1 is SGHRS and CDR2 is YFSETQ in the germline V gene. V was pared by 1 base and J by 4 bases, with 9 bases between. CDR3 length: 15 amino acids.

As regards this clone: The read comes to an end 3 residues before the CDR3 does, leaving the germline J gene to fill in the end. V usage is TRBV18 and J usage is TRBJ1-6; 8 bases match TRBD1. The ends lost 4 bases at V and 6 bases at J; junction bases unmatched: 2. This CDR3 has 14 residues. Germline CDR1 is KGHSH and CDR2 is LQKENI. The CDR3 sequence is CASSQDRGNSPLHF. Incomplete CDR3 DNA: TGTGCCAGCTCACAAGACAGGGGTAATTCACCC.

Concerning this clone itself: The read finishes 3 residues shy of the CDR3 end, and the germline J gene is used to complete it. The chain carries TRBV19 and TRBJ2-1; D remains unclear. The CDR3 is 13 amino acids. Germline loops: CDR1 LNHDA, CDR2 SQIVND (reference sequence). Trimming shortened V by 7 bases and J by 7 bases, and 14 bases separated the two germline ends. The DNA read from the CDR3 is TGTGCCAGTACCACCCTCTGGGCGAATGAG. Its protein is CASTTLWANE. The entire CDR3 protein is CASTTLWANEQFF.

CDR3 sequence: CSARQDWNEQFF. CDR3 DNA (partial): TGCAGTGCTAGACAGGACTGGAATGAG. The V gene is TRBV20-1, the J gene TRBJ2-1; tentatively, D is TRBD2 (5 bases). Read coverage stops 3 residues before the CDR3 terminus; the germline J gene supplies the remainder. CDR3 length: 12 residues. V lost 2 bases to trimming and J lost 7 bases, with 9 bases between them. CDR1 is DFQATT and CDR2 is SNEGSKA in the germline V gene (reference sequence).

About this clone itself: The DNA ends 3 residues before the CDR3 does, and the rest of the CDR3 is filled in from the germline J gene. The chain links TRBV7-6 to TRBJ1-5, with D unclear. V shed 5 bases and J shed 7 bases, with 21 bases lying between them. Germline V lookup: CDR1 SGHVS, CDR2 FNYEAQ. The CDR3 length is 16 residues. CDR3: CASSLATPSLGQPQHF. CDR3 bases read: TGTGCCAGCAGCCTTGCGACACCTTCACTAGGACAGCCC.

The CDR3 DNA, read in part, is TGTGCCAGCAGCTCCACCCGGGGAGAGGAGACC. This sequence encodes CASSSTRGEET. The entire CDR3 protein is CASSSTRGEETQYF. This rearrangement joins TRBV7-9 to TRBJ2-5; possibly TRBD2 for D (5 bases). The read comes to an end 3 residues before the CDR3 does, leaving the germline J gene to fill in the end. Germline-derived CDR1 and CDR2 are SEHNR and FQNEAQ (reference sequence). Between the trimmed V and J ends, which lost 4 bases and 5 bases, there was a span of 14 bases. The CDR3 sequence is 14 residues long.

A remark on this clone: Sequencing ends 3 residues short of the CDR3 end; the germline J gene provides the rest. J is TRBJ1-1 and V is TRBV18; D ambiguous. Germline V lookup: CDR1 KGHSH, CDR2 LQKENI. The CDR3 consists of 15 residues. V lost 3 bases to trimming and J lost 4 bases, with 15 bases between them. Partial CDR3 DNA: TGTGCCAGCTCACCCGTCCTCGGTGTTCGCACTGAA. Protein sequence: CASSPVLGVRTE. The whole CDR3 is CASSPVLGVRTEAFF. Supplemented by reference TRBV18 and TRBJ1-1, the full variable domain reads NAGVMQNPRHLVRRRGQEARLRCSPMKGHSHVYWYRQLPEEGLKFMVYLQKENIIDESGMPKERFSAEFPKEGPSILRIQQVVRGDSAAYFCASSPVLGVRTEAFFGQGTRLTVV.

About this clone itself: Coverage ceases 3 residues before the CDR3 finishes, and the germline J gene fills in the end. The chain combines TRBV2 with TRBJ2-5; 10 positions match TRBD2. The CDR3 has 14 amino acids. Germline lookup yields CDR1 SNHLY and CDR2 FYNNEI. The V and J ends lost 5 bases and 3 bases, in that order; junction bases with no gene match: 3. The sequenced part of the CDR3 DNA is TGTGCCAGCAGTCTCGGACTAGCGGAAGAGACC. Translation: CASSLGLAEET. The entire CDR3 protein is CASSLGLAEETQYF.

Regarding this clone: The read terminates 3 residues before the CDR3 end, so the remaining end is supplied by the germline J gene. The V call is TRBV20-1, the J call TRBJ2-5, with 7 bases lining up with TRBD2. Per the germline V gene, CDR1 is DFQATT and CDR2 is SNEGSKA (reference sequence). CDR3 length: 14 amino acids. The ends lost 0 bases at V and 5 bases at J; junction bases unmatched: 6. The part of the CDR3 DNA that was read is TGCAGTGCTAGAGATCATCGGGGAGGGGAGACC. Translation: CSARDHRGGET. The entire CDR3 reads CSARDHRGGETQYF.

As concerns this clone: At one boundary the junction diverges from the germline segment, which might be a read error. The read gets to within 3 residues of the CDR3 end, and the germline J gene fills in the rest. The V gene is TRBV4-2, the J gene TRBJ2-7; tentatively, D is TRBD1 (5 bases). CDR3 length: 17 amino acids. CDR1 is LGHNA and CDR2 is YNFKEQ in the germline V gene. This CDR3 is CASSQDWNSDSPYEQYF. Partial CDR3 DNA: TGCGCCAGCAGCCAAGATTGGAACAGCGACAGCCCCTACGAG.

A remark on this clone: The read halts 3 residues ahead of the CDR3 end, with the missing end drawn from the germline J gene. The V gene is TRBV5-1, the J gene TRBJ2-1; D possibly corresponds to TRBD1 (6 bases). The CDR3 is 15 amino acids. V was pared by 2 bases and J by 6 bases, with 15 bases between. Germline-derived CDR1 and CDR2 are SGHRS and YFSETQ. The DNA read from the CDR3 is TGCGCCAGCAGCTTTGTCCAGGGGCGCATCAATGAG. Its translation: CASSFVQGRINE. The whole CDR3 is CASSFVQGRINEQFF.

Remarks on this clone: With the read ending 3 residues before the CDR3 end, the germline J gene is used to fill in that end. The V call is TRBV30, the J call TRBJ2-7; a weak D match, TRBD1 (6 bases). This CDR3 has 13 amino acids. Germline CDR1 GTSNPN, CDR2 SVGIG (reference sequence). V was pared by 1 base and J by 2 bases, with 9 bases between. The chain's CDR3 is CAWSDGQTYEQYF. The sequenced part of the CDR3 DNA is TGTGCCTGGAGTGATGGACAGACCTACGAG.

Regarding this clone: The read is 3 residues too short to cover the CDR3 end, so that end is filled in from the germline J gene. The chain is built from TRBV19 and TRBJ2-1, with D maybe TRBD2 (5 bases). Germline values: CDR1 LNHDA, CDR2 SQIVND (reference sequence). V was trimmed by 6 bases and J by 6 bases, leaving 18 bases between them. The CDR3 covers 15 residues. The CDR3 protein is CASSRHPLVGNEQFF. CDR3 bases read: TGTGCCAGTAGCCGGCACCCACTAGTAGGCAATGAG. Full variable domain (missing parts from reference TRBV19 and TRBJ2-1): DGGITQSPKYLFRKEGQNVTLSCEQNLNHDAMYWYRQDPGQGLRLIYYSQIVNDFQKGDIAEGYSVSREKKESFPLTVTSAQKNPTAFYLCASSRHPLVGNEQFFGPGTRLTVL.

For this clone: The sequence runs out 3 residues before the end of the CDR3; the remainder is reconstructed from the germline J gene. The chain joins TRBV5-1 to TRBJ2-5; D remains ambiguous. CDR1 is SGHRS and CDR2 is YFSETQ in the germline V gene. The CDR3 is 13 amino acids. Trimming took 0 bases from V and 5 from J, leaving 8 bases between them. The CDR3 DNA, read in part, is TGCGCCAGCAGCTTGGCCAACTTCGAGACC. It is translated as CASSLANFET. The full-length CDR3 reads as CASSLANFETQYF.

As regards this clone: The CDR3 end falls 3 residues outside the read, so it is completed with the germline J gene. The chain links TRBV10-2 to TRBJ1-5; weak D call: TRBD1 (6 bases). V shed 3 bases and J shed 4 bases, with 13 bases lying between them. This CDR3 region has 15 residues. Germline assignment: CDR1 WSHSY and CDR2 SAAADI. The sequenced CDR3 bases are TGCGCCAGCAGTGAAACCTTGACAGGTAATCAGCCC. Encoded protein: CASSETLTGNQP. In full, the CDR3 is CASSETLTGNQPQHF.

As regards this clone: The read comes to an end 3 residues before the CDR3 does, leaving the germline J gene to fill in the end. The gene calls are TRBV5-1 and TRBJ1-6; maybe TRBD1 (6 bases). V was pared by 2 bases and J by 1 base, with 19 bases between. Germline-derived CDR1 and CDR2 are SGHRS and YFSETQ. This CDR3 has 19 residues. CDR3 DNA (partial): TGCGCCAGCAGCTTCAGGGACTATGGAGGGGGGTCCTATAATTCACCC. Its translation: CASSFRDYGGGSYNSP. The entire CDR3 protein is CASSFRDYGGGSYNSPLHF.